This T cell receptor (beta chain) is from a study of blood T cell repertoires in COVID-19. Turning to the study itself: T cells, B-cell-depleted T cells, or PBMCs supplied cDNA or gDNA.

Looked up from germline, CDR1 is SGHAT and CDR2 is FQNNGV. This CDR3 is 14 amino acids long. Trimming shortened V by 0 bases and J by 3 bases, and 9 bases separated the two germline ends. The table came from immunoSEQ multiplex PCR; TCRdb's copy has only in-frame clones and leaves some out. The sample yields just over 65,000 clones, approximately 90% seen once. This clone was counted a single time. Source material: peripheral blood. The chain combines TRBV11-2 with TRBJ2-7, with a tentative D call TRBD2 (6 bases). This receptor was obtained from a man under 40 with acute or convalescent COVID-19. CDR3 sequence (DNA): TGTGCCAGCAGCTTAGAGAGGCGGGACTACGAGCAGTACTTC. Its protein is CASSLERRDYEQYF.